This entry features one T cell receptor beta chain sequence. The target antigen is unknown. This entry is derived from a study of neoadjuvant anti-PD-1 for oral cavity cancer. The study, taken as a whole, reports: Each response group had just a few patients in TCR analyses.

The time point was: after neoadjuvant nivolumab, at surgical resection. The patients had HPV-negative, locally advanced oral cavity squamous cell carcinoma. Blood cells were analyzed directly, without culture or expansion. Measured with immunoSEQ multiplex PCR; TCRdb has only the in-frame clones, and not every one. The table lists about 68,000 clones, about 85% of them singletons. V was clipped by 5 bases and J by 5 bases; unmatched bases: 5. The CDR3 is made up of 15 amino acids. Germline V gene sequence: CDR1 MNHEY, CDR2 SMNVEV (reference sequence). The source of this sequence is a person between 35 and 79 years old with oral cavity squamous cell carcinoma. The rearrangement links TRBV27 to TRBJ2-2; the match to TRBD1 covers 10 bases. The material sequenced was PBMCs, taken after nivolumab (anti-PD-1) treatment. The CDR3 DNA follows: TGTGCCAGCAGTCCTCGGACAGGGGGGACCGGGGAGCTGTTTTTT. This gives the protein CASSPRTGGTGELFF.